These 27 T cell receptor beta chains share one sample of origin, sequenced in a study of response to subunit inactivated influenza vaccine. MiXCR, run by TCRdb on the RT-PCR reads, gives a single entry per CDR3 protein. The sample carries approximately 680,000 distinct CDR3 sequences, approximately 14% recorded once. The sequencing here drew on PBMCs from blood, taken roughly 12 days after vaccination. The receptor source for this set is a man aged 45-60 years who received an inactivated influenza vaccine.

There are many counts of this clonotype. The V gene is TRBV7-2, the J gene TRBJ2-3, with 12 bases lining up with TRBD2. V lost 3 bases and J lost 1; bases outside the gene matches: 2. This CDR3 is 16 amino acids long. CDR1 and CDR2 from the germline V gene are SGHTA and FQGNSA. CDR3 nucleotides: TGTGCCAGCAGCTTGCTAGCGGGGGGGCGCACAGATACGCAGTATTTT. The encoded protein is CASSLLAGGRTDTQYF. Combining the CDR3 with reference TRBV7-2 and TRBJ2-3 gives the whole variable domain GAGVSQSPSNKVTEKGKDVELRCDPISGHTALYWYRQSLGQGLEFLIYFQGNSAPDKSGLPSDRFSAERTGGSVSTLTIQRTQQEDSAVYLCASSLLAGGRTDTQYFGPGTRLTVL.

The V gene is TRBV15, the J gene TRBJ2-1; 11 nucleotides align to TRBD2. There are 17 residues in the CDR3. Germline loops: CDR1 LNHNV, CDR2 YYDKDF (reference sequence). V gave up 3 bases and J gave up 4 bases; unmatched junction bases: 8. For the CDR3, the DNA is TGTGCCACCAGCAGCCTTCCCGGGACTAGCGGTTACAATGAGCAGTTCTTC. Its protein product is CATSSLPGTSGYNEQFF.

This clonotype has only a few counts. The CDR3 spells CASSSGTGSTNEKLFF. For the CDR3, the DNA is TGTGCCAGCAGCTCCGGGACAGGGTCAACTAATGAAAAACTGTTTTTT. The chain carries TRBV7-9 and TRBJ1-4; 9 bases line up with TRBD1. CDR3 length: 16 residues. The V segment lost 4 bases and the J segment 0 bases; nucleotides outside the gene matches: 3. The germline V gene encodes CDR1 SEHNR and CDR2 FQNEAQ (reference sequence).

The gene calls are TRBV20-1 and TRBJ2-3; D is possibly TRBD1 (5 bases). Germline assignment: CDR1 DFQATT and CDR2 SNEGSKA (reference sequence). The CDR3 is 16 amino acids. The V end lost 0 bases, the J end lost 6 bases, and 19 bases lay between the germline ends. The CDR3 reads CSARDQGLSARDTQYF. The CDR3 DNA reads TGCAGTGCTAGAGATCAGGGTTTGTCAGCCCGTGATACGCAGTATTTT.

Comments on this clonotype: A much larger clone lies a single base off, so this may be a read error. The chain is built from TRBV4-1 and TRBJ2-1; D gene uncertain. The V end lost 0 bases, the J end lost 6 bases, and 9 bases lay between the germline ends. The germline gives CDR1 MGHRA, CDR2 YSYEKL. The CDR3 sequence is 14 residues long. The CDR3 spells CASSQERQVNEQFF. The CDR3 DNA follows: TGCGCCAGCAGCCAAGAGCGGCAGGTCAATGAGCAGTTCTTC.

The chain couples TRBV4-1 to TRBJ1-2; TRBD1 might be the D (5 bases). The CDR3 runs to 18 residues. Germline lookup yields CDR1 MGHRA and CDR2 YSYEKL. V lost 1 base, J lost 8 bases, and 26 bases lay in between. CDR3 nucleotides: TGCGCCAGCAGCCAAGTTATAGTCCGGGGGTCGGACTTAGAGGGCTACACCTTC. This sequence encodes CASSQVIVRGSDLEGYTF.

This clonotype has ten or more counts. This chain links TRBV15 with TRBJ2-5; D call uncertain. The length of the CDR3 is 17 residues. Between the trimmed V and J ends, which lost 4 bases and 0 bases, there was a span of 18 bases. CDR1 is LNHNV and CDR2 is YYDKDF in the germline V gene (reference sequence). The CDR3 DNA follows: TGTGCCACCAGCAAAACGGCCGTAGGGTCGTACCAAGAGACCCAGTACTTC. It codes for CATSKTAVGSYQETQYF.

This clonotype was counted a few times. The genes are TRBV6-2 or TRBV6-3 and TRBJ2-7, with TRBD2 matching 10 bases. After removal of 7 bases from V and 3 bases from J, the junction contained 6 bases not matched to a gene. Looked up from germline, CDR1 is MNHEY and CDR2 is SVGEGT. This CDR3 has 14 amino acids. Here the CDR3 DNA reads TGTGCCAGCAAACTAGCGGGGACAGTCTACGAGCAGTACTTC. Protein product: CASKLAGTVYEQYF.

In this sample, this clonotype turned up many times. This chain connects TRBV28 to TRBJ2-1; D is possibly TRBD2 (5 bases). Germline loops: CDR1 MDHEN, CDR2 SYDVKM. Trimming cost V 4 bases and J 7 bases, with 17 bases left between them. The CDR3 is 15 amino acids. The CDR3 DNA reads TGTGCCAGCAGTTCAAGCGGCCCCGTAGGGAATGAGCAGTTCTTC. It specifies CASSSSGPVGNEQFF. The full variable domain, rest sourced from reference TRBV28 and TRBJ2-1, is DVKVTQSSRYLVKRTGEKVFLECVQDMDHENMFWYRQDPGLGLRLIYFSYDVKMKEKGDIPEGYSVSREKKERFSLILESASTNQTSMYLCASSSSGPVGNEQFFGPGTRLTVL.

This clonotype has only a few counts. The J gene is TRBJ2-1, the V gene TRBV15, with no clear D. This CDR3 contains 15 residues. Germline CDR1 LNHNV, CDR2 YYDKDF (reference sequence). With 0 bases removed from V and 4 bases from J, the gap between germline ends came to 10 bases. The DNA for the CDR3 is TGTGCCACCAGCAGAGATCGATCCGGGTACAATGAGCAGTTCTTC. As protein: CATSRDRSGYNEQFF. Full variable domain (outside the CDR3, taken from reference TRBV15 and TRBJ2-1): DAMVIQNPRYQVTQFGKPVTLSCSQTLNHNVMYWYQQKSSQAPKLLFHYYDKDFNNEADTPDNFQSRRPNTSFCFLDIRSPGLGDTAMYLCATSRDRSGYNEQFFGPGTRLTVL.

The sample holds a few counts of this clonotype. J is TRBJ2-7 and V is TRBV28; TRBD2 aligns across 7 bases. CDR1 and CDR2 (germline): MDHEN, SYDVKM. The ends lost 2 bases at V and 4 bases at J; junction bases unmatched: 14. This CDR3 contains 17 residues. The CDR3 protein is CASSLAGGGLLYYEQYF. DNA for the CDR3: TGTGCCAGCAGTTTAGCTGGGGGGGGGTTATTGTATTACGAGCAGTACTTC.

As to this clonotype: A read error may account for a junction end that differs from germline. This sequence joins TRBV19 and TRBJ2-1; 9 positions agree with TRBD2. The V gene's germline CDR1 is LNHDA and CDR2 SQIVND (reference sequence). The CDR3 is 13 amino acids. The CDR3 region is CASSIVAGEEQFF. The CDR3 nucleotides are TGCGCCAGTAGTATAGTAGCGGGAGAAGAGCAGTTCTTC. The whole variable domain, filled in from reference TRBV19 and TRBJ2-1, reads DGGITQSPKYLFRKEGQNVTLSCEQNLNHDAMYWYRQDPGQGLRLIYYSQIVNDFQKGDIAEGYSVSREKKESFPLTVTSAQKNPTAFYLCASSIVAGEEQFFGPGTRLTVL.

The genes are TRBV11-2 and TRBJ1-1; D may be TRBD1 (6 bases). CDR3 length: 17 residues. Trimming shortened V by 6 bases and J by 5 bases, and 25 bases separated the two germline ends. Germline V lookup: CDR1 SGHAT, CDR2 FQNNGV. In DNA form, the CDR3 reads TGTGCCAGCAGAGGGGGACCTGGACCCACCTACGAGACTGAAGCTTTCTTT. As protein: CASRGGPGPTYETEAFF. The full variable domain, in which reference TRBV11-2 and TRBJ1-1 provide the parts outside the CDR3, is EAGVAQSPRYKIIEKRQSVAFWCNPISGHATLYWYQQILGQGPKLLIQFQNNGVVDDSQLPKDRFSAERLKGVDSTLKIQPAKLEDSAVYLCASRGGPGPTYETEAFFGQGTRLTVV.

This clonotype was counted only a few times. CDR3 nucleotide sequence: TGCAGTGCTTTCCTTTCCGGTGAGACTAGCGGGTTTGAGCAGTACTTC. It encodes CSAFLSGETSGFEQYF. V and J are TRBV20-1 and TRBJ2-7, with 10 bases aligning to TRBD2. The trim removed 5 bases at V and 7 bases at J, leaving 17 bases unmatched. Germline CDR1 DFQATT, CDR2 SNEGSKA (reference sequence). This CDR3 spans 16 amino acids.

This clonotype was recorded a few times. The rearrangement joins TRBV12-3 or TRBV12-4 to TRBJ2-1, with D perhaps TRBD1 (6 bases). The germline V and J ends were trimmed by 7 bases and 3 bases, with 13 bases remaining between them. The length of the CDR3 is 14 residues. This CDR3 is CASTKQDSYNEQFF. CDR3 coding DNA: TGTGCCAGCACCAAACAGGACAGCTACAATGAGCAGTTCTTC.

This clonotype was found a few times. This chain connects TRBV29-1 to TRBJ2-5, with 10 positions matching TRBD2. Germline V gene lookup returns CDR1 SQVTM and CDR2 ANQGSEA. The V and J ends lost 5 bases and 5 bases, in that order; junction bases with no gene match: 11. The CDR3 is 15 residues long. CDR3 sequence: CSVQRLAGVPETQYF. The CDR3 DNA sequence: TGCAGCGTTCAAAGGCTAGCGGGGGTCCCGGAGACCCAGTACTTC.

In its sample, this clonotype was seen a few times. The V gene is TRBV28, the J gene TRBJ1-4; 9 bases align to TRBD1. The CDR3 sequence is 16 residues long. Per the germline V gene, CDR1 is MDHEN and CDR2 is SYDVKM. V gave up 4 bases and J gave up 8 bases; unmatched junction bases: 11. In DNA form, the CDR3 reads TGTGCCAGCAGTTCTTACAGGGGGCGGACTCGAGAAAAACTGTTTTTT. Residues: CASSSYRGRTREKLFF.

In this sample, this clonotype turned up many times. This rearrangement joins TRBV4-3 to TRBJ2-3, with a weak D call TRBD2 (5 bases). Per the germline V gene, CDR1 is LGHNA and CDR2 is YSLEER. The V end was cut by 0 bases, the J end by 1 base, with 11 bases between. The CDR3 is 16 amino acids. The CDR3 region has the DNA TGCGCCAGCAGCCAAGAAGTCGGCGGGCGCACAGATACGCAGTATTTT. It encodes CASSQEVGGRTDTQYF.

In nucleotides, the CDR3 is TGCGCCAGCAGCGATCGACAGGGGCCCGGGGAGCTGTTTTTT. Protein: CASSDRQGPGELFF. This sequence joins TRBV5-1 and TRBJ2-2, with 8 bases lining up with TRBD1. J gave up 6 bases and V 4 bases, and 5 bases lay outside the gene matches. Germline V gives CDR1 SGHRS, CDR2 YFSETQ. CDR3 size: 14 residues.

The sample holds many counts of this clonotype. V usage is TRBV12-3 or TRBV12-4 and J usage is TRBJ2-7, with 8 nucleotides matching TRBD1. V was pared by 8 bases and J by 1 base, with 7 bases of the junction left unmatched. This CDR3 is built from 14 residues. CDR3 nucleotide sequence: TGTGCCAGCCAAAGACAGGGGCAGTCCTACGAGCAGTACTTC. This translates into CASQRQGQSYEQYF.

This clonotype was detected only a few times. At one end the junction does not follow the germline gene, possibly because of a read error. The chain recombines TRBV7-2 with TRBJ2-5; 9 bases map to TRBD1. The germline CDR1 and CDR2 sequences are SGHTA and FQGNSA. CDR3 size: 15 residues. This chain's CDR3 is CASSLATDRGETQYF. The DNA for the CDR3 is TGTGCCAGCAGCCTAGCCACGGACAGGGGAGAGACCCAGTACTTC.

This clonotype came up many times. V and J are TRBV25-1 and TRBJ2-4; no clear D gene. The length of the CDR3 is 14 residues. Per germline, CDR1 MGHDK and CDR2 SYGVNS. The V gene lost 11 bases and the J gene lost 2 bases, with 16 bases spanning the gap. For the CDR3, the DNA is TGTGCCGCTGCCCGTCGGGTGACCAAAAACATTCAGTACTTC. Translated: CAAARRVTKNIQYF.

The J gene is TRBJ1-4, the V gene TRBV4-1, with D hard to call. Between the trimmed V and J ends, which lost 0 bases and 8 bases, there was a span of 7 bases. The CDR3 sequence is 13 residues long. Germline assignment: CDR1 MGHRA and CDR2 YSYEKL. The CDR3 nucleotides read TGCGCCAGCAGCCAAGAAACATACGAAAAACTGTTTTTT. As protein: CASSQETYEKLFF.

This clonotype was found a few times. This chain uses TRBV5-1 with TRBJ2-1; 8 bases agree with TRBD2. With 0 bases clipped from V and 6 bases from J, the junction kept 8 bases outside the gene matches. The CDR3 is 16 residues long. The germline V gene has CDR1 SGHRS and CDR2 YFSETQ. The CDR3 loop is CASSLGSAGGVNEQFF. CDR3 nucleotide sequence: TGCGCCAGCAGCTTGGGGTCCGCGGGGGGCGTCAATGAGCAGTTCTTC.

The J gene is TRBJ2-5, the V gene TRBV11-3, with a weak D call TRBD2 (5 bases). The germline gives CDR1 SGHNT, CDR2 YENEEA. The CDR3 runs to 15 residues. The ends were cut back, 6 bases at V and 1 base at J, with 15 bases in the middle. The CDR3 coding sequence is TGTGCCAGCAGTTTGATGGCGGGCACCCAAGAGACCCAGTACTTC. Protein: CASSLMAGTQETQYF.

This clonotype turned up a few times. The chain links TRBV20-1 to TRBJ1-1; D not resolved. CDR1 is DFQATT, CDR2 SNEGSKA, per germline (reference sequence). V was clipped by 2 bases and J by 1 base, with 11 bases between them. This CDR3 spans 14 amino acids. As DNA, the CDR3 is TGCAGTGCTAGACTAACAAGACCGAACACTGAAGCTTTCTTT. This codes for CSARLTRPNTEAFF.

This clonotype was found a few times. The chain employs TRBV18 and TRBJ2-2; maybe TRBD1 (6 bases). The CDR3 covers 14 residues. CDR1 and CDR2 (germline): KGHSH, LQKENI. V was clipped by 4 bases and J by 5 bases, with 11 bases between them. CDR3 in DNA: TGTGCCAGCTCACGGGACACTTTTACCGGGGAGCTGTTTTTT. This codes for CASSRDTFTGELFF.